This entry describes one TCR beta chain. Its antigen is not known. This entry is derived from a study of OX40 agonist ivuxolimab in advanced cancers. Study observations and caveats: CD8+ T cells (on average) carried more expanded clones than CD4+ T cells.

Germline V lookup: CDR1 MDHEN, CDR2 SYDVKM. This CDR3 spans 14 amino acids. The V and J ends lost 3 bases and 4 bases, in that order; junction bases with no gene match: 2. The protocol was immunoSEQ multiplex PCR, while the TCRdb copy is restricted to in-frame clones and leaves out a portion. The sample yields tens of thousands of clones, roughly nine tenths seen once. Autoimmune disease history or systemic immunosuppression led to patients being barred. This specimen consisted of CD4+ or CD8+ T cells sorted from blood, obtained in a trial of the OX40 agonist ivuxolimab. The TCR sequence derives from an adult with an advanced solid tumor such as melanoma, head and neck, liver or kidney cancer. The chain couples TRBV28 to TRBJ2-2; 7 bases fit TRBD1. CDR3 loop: CASSFPGGTGELFF. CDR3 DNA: TGTGCCAGCAGTTTTCCAGGGGGCACCGGGGAGCTGTTTTTT.